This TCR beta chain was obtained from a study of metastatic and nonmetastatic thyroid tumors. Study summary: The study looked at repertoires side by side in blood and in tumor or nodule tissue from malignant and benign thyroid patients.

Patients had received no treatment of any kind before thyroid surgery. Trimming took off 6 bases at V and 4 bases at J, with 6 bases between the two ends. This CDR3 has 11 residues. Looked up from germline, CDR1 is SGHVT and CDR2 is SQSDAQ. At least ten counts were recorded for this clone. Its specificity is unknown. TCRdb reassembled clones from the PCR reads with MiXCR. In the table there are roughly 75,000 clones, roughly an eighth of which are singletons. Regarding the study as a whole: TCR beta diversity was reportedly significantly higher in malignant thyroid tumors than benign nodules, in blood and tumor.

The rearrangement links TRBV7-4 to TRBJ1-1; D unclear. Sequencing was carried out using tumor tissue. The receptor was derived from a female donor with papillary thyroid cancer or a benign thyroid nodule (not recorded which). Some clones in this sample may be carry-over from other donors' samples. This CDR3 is CASRIATEAFF. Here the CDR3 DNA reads TGTGCCAGCAGGATCGCCACTGAAGCTTTCTTT.